The T cell receptor (beta chain) under discussion was sequenced for a study of CD8+ T cells in alopecia areata. Study background: Treatment comprised oral tofacitinib, 5 to 10 mg twice daily, in treated patients.

Described treatment: oral pan-JAK inhibitor, 5-10 mg twice daily. PBMCs provided sorted CD4+ and CD8+ T cells. V shed 7 bases, J shed 6 bases, and the junction held 15 bases outside the gene matches. CDR3 length equals 15 residues. The germline CDR1 and CDR2 sequences are SNHLY and FYNNEI. cDNA serving as the sequencing template came from extracted, reverse transcribed RNA. The method was immunoSEQ multiplex PCR; TCRdb's version includes in-frame clones alone and lacks a portion of them. The sample lists 200,000 to 250,000 clones, 55% to 70% seen once, with 4.2% in the top ten. This TCR derives from a human donor with alopecia areata. The chain carries TRBV2 and TRBJ2-7; 7 bases agree with TRBD1. This material consisted of CD4+ T cells sorted from blood, taken at week 4, from a patient treated with tofacitinib. CDR3 loop: CASTRSSTGAVEQYF. CDR3 sequence (DNA): TGTGCCAGCACCCGCTCGTCTACAGGGGCCGTCGAGCAGTACTTC. The full variable domain, in which reference TRBV2 and TRBJ2-7 provide the parts outside the CDR3, is EPEVTQTPSHQVTQMGQEVILRCVPISNHLYFYWYRQILGQKVEFLVSFYNNEISEKSEIFDDQFSVERPDGSNFTLKIRSTKLEDSAMYFCASTRSSTGAVEQYFGPGTRLTVT.